This TCR beta chain is from a study of CD4+ T cells in melanoma. Trimming at V came to 3 bases and at J to 5 bases, leaving 3 bases not matched to a gene. In germline, CDR1 is SQVTM, CDR2 ANQGSEA. The CDR3 runs to 13 residues. Only in-frame clones appear in the TCRdb table, and some are missing; sequencing was by immunoSEQ multiplex PCR. Among over 100,000 clones listed, about 90% were seen once. This clonotype originated in a human donor with melanoma. The material sequenced was peripheral blood. This chain links TRBV29-1 with TRBJ2-1; 8 positions agree with TRBD1. CDR3 in DNA: TGCAGCGTTGACCGGACAGGGAACAATGAGCAGTTCTTC. This encodes CSVDRTGNNEQFF.